Below, one T cell receptor (beta chain) is given with its context. Clinical history as reported by participants underpinned cohort assignment. The sample belongs to a study of blood T cell repertoires in COVID-19. Study context: T cells, B-cell-depleted T cells, or PBMCs supplied cDNA or gDNA.

Authors' data handling: Estimated nucleated cell counts came from reference gene primer amplification. Sequencing was performed with immunoSEQ multiplex PCR; in TCRdb, only in-frame clones are kept and a portion is missing. D and trimming were read from the DNA, whereas the V and J calls and clone size are those reported in that table. The table lists about 180,000 clones, 80% of them singletons. Germline-derived CDR1 and CDR2 are SEHNR and FQNEAQ (reference sequence). Trimming cost V 5 bases and J 0 bases, with 17 bases left between them. There are 17 residues in the CDR3. Sequenced: PBMCs or T cells enriched from blood (not recorded which). The chain links TRBV7-9 to TRBJ1-5; D gene ambiguous. This TCR derives from a man in his 60s who had been exposed to COVID-19. The CDR3 reads CASSRTPFGVSNQPQHF. The CDR3, as DNA: TGTGCCAGCAGCCGGACTCCCTTCGGGGTTAGCAATCAGCCCCAGCATTTT.